This TCR beta chain was captured by sequencing in a study of shared clonotypes between healthy human individuals. Findings and caveats of the study: Relative to memory subsets, naive subsets generally showed larger estimated richness. With few donors, the genetic and exposure-history diversity represented was limited.

Method: immunoSEQ multiplex PCR; TCRdb's copy keeps in-frame clones and lacks some. The sample lists roughly 2,000,000 clones; around 93% were seen once. The germline V and J ends were trimmed by 11 bases and 5 bases, with 18 bases remaining between them. CDR3 length: 13 amino acids. The germline CDR1 and CDR2 sequences are SNHLY and FYNNEI. CD8 cells regarded as naive lacked CD45RO, were positively chosen for CCR7, and omitted terminally differentiated effector memory CD45RA+ cells. With respect to this clone: The antigen is undetermined.

The TCR was taken from a man younger than 30 in good health. Some clones in this sample may be carry-over from other donors' samples. The chain combines TRBV2 with TRBJ2-5; no reliable D call. The sequenced material came from naive CD8+ T cells from PBMCs. CDR3 nucleotides: TGTGCCGATTCAGAAGGTAGCAAGGAGACCCAGTACTTC. Protein: CADSEGSKETQYF.